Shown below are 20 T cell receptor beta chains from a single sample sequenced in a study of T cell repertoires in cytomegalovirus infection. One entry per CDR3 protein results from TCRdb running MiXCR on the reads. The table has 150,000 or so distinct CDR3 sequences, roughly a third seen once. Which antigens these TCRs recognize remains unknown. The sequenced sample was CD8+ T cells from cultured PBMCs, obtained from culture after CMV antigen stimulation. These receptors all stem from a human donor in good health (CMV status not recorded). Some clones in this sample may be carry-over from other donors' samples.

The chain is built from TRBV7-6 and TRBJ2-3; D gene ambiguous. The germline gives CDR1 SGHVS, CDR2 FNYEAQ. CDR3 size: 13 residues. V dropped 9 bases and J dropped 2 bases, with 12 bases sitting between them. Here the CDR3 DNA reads TGTGCCAGTGCAGCACTCTCCACAGATACGCAGTATTTT. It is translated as CASAALSTDTQYF.

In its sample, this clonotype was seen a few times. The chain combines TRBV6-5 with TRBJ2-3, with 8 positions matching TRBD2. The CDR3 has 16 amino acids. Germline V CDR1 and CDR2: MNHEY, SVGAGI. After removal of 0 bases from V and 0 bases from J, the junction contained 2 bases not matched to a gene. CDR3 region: CASSYSTGGSTDTQYF. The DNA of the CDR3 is TGTGCCAGCAGTTACTCGACGGGGGGGAGCACAGATACGCAGTATTTT.

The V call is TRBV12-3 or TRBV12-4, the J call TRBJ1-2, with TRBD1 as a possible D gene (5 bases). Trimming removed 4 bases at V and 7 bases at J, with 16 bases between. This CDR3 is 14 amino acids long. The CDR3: CASSYPSGVGGYTF. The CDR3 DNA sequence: TGTGCCAGCAGTTATCCCTCGGGGGTTGGTGGCTACACCTTC.

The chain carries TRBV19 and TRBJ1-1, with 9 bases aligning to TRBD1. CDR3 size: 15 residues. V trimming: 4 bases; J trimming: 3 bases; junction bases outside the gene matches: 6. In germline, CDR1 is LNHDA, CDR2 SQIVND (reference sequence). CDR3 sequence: CASSTIGQGYTEAFF. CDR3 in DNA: TGTGCCAGTAGTACGATAGGACAGGGGTACACTGAAGCTTTCTTT.

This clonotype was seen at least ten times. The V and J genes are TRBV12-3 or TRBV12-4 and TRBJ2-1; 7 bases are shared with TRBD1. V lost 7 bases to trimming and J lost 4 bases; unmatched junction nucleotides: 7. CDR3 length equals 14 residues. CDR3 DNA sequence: TGTGCCAGCAACTCGGGACAGTTTTACAATGAGCAGTTCTTC. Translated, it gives CASNSGQFYNEQFF.

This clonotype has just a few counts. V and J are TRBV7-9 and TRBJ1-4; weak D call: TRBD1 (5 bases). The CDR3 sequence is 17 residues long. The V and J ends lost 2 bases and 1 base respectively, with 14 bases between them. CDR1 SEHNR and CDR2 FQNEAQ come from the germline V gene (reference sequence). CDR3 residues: CASSLWGELITNEKLFF. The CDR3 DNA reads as TGTGCCAGCAGCTTATGGGGCGAATTGATAACTAATGAAAAACTGTTTTTT.

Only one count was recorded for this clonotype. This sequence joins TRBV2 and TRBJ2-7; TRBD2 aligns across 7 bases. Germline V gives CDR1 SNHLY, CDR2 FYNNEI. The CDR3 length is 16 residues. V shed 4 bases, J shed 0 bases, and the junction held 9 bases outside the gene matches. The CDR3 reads CASSVRAGENSYEQYF. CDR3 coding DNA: TGTGCCAGCAGTGTCCGTGCGGGGGAAAACTCCTACGAGCAGTACTTC.

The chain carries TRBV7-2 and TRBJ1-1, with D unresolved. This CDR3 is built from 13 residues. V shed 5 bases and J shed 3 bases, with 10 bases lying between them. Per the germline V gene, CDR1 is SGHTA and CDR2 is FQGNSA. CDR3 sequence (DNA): TGTGCCAGCAGCCTCAGTGATTACACTGAAGCTTTCTTT. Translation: CASSLSDYTEAFF.

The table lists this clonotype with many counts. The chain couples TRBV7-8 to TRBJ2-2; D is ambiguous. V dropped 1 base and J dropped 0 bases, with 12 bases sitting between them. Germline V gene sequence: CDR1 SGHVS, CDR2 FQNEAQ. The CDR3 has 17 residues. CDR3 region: CASSLDHTTSNTGELFF. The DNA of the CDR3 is TGTGCCAGCAGCTTAGACCACACCACATCGAACACCGGGGAGCTGTTTTTT.

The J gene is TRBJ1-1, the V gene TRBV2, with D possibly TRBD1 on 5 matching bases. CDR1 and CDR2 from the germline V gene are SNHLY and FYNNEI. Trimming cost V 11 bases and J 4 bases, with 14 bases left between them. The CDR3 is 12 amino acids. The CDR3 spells CAYGGVGTEAFF. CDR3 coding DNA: TGTGCCTACGGGGGGGTGGGCACTGAAGCTTTCTTT.

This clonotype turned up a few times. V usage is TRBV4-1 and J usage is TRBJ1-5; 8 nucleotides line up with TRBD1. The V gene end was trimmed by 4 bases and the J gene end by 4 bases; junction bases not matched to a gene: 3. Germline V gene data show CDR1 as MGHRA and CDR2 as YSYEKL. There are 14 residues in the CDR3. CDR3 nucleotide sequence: TGCGCCAGCAGCCCTAACAGGGGGAATCAGCCCCAGCATTTT. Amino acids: CASSPNRGNQPQHF.

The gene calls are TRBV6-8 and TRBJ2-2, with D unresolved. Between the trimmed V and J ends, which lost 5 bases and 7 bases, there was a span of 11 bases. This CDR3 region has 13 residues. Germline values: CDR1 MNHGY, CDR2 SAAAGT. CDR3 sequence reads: CASSPSLGGELFF. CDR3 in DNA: TGTGCCAGCAGTCCATCATTGGGCGGGGAGCTGTTTTTT.

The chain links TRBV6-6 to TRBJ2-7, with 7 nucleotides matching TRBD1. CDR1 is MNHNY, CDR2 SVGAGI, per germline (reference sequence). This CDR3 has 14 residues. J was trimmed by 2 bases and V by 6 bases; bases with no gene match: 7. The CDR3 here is CASRPRDRTYEQYF. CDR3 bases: TGTGCCAGCAGACCCCGGGACAGAACCTACGAGCAGTACTTC.

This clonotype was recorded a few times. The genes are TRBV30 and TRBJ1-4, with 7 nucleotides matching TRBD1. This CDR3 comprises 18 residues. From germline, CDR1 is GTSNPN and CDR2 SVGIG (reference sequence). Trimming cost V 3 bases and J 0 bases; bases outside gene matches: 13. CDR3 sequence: CAWSRGTVIPATNEKLFF. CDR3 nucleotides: TGTGCCTGGAGCCGGGGGACAGTGATACCCGCAACTAATGAAAAACTGTTTTTT.

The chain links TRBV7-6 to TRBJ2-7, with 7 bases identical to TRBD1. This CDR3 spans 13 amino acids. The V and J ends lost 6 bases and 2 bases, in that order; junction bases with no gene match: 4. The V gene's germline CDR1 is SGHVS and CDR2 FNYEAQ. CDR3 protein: CASRDGTAYEQYF. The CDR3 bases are TGTGCCAGCAGGGACGGGACAGCCTACGAGCAGTACTTC.

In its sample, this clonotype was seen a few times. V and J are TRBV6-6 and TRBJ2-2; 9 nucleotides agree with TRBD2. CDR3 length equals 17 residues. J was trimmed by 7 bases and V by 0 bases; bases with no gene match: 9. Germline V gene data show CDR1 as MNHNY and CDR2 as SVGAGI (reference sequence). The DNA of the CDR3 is TGTGCCAGCAGTTACTCTTTGGCGGGGGGGCCGGTCGGGGAGCTGTTTTTT. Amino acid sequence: CASSYSLAGGPVGELFF.

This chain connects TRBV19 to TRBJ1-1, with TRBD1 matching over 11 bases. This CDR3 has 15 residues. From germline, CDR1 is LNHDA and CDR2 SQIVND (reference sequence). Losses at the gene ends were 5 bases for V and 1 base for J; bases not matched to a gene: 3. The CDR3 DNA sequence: TGTGCCAGTAGTGTTGGACAGGGGGCGAACACTGAAGCTTTCTTT. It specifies CASSVGQGANTEAFF. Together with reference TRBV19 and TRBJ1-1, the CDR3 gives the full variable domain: DGGITQSPKYLFRKEGQNVTLSCEQNLNHDAMYWYRQDPGQGLRLIYYSQIVNDFQKGDIAEGYSVSREKKESFPLTVTSAQKNPTAFYLCASSVGQGANTEAFFGQGTRLTVV.

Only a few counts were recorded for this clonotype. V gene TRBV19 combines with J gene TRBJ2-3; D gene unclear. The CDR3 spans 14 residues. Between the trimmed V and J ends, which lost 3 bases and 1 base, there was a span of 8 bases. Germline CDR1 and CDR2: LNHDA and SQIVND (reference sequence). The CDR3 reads CASSIIVGTDTQYF. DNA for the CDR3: TGTGCCAGTAGTATCATCGTCGGCACAGATACGCAGTATTTT.

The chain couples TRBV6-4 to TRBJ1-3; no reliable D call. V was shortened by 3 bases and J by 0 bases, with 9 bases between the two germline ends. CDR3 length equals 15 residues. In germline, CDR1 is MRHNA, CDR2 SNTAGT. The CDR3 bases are TGTGCCAGCAGTGAATCTCCCGACTCTGGAAACACCATATATTTT. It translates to CASSESPDSGNTIYF.

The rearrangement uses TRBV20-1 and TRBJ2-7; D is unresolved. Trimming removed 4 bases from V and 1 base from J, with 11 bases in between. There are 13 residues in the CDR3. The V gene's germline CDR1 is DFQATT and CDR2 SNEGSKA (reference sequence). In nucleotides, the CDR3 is TGCAGTGCTACGCATCTAGAATCCTACGAGCAGTACTTC. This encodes CSATHLESYEQYF.